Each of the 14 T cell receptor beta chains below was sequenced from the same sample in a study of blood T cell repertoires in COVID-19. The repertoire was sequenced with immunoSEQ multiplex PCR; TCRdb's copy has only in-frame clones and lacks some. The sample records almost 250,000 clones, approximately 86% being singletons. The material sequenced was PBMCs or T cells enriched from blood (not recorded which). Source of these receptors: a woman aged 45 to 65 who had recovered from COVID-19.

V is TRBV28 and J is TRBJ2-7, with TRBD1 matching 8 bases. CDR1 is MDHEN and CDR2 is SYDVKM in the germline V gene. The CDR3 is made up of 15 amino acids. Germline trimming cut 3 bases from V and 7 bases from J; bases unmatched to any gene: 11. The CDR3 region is CASSFQAGGGGEQYF. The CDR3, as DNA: TGTGCCAGCAGTTTCCAGGCAGGGGGCGGAGGGGAGCAGTACTTC.

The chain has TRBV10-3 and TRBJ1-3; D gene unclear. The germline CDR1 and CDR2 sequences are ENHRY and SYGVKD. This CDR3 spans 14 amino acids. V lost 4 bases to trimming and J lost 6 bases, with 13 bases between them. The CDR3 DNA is TGTGCCATCAGTGGAACGGGAGTTGTAAACACCATATATTTT. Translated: CAISGTGVVNTIYF.

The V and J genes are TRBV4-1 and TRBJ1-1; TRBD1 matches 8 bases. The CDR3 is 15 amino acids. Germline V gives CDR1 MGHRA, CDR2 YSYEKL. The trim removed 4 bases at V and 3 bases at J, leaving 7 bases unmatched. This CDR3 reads CASSRGQGRDTEAFF. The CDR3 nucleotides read TGCGCCAGCAGCCGAGGACAGGGAAGAGACACTGAAGCTTTCTTT.

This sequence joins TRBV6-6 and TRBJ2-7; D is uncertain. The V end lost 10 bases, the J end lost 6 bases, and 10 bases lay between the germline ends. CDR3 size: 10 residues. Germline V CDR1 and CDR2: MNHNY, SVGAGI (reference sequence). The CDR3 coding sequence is TGTGCCACTGGAGTGCTCGAGCAGTACTTC. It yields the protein CATGVLEQYF.

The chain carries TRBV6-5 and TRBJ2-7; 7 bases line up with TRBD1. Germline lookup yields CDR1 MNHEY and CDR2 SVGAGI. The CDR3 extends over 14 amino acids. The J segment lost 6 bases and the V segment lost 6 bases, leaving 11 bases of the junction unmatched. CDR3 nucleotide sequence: TGTGCCAGCAGCCTAAGACAGGGCGACGGCGAGCAGTACTTC. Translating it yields CASSLRQGDGEQYF.

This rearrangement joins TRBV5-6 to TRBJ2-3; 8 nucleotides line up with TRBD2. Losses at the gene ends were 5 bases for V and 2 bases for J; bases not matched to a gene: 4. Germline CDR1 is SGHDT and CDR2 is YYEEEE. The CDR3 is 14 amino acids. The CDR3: CASSSGLATDTQYF. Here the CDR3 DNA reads TGTGCCAGCAGTTCTGGACTAGCCACAGATACGCAGTATTTT.

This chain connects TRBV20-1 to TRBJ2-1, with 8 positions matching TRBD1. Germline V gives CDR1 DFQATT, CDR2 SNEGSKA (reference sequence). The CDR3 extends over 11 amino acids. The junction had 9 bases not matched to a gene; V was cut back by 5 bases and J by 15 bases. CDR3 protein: CSAFTGGSPFF. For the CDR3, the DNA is TGCAGTGCTTTTACAGGGGGGAGCCCGTTCTTC.

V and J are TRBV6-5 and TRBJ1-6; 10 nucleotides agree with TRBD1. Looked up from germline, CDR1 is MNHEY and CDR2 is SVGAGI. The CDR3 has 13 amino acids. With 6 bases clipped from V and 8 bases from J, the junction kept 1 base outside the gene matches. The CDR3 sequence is CASRGQGHSPLHF. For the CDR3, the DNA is TGTGCCAGCAGGGGACAGGGGCATTCACCCCTCCACTTT.

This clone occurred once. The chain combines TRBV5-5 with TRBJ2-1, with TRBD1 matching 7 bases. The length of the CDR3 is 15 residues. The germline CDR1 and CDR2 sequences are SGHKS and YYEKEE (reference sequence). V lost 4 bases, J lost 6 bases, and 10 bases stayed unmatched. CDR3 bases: TGTGCCAGCAGCACGACAGGGTTAGGGCTCAATGAGCAGTTCTTC. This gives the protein CASSTTGLGLNEQFF.

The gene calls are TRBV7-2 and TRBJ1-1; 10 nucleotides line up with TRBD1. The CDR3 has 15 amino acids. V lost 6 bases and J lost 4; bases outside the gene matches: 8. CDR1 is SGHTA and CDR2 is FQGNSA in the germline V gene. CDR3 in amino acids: CASRMTGGASTEAFF. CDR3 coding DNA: TGTGCCAGCAGGATGACAGGGGGCGCATCCACTGAAGCTTTCTTT. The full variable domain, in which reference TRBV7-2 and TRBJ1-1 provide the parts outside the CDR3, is GAGVSQSPSNKVTEKGKDVELRCDPISGHTALYWYRQSLGQGLEFLIYFQGNSAPDKSGLPSDRFSAERTGGSVSTLTIQRTQQEDSAVYLCASRMTGGASTEAFFGQGTRLTVV.

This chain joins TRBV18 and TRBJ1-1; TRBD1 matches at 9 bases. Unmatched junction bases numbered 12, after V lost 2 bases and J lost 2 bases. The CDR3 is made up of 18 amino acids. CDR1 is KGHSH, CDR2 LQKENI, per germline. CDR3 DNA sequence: TGTGCCAGCTCACCAAAGTTACCGGGACAGGGCCCTAACACTGAAGCTTTCTTT. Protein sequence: CASSPKLPGQGPNTEAFF.

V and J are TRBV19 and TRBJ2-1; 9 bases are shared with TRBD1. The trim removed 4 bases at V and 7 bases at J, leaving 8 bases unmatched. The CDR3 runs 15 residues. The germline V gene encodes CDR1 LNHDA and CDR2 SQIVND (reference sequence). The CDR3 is CASSTKIDRGNEQFF. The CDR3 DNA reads TGTGCCAGTAGTACGAAAATCGACAGGGGGAATGAGCAGTTCTTC. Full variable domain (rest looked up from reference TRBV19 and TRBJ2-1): DGGITQSPKYLFRKEGQNVTLSCEQNLNHDAMYWYRQDPGQGLRLIYYSQIVNDFQKGDIAEGYSVSREKKESFPLTVTSAQKNPTAFYLCASSTKIDRGNEQFFGPGTRLTVL.

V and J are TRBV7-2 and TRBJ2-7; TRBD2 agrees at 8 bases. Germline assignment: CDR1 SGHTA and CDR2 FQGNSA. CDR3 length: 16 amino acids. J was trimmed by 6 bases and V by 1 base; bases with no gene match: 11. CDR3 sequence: CASSLVSSGIASEQYF. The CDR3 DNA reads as TGTGCCAGCAGCTTAGTTAGTAGCGGGATAGCGAGCGAGCAGTACTTC.

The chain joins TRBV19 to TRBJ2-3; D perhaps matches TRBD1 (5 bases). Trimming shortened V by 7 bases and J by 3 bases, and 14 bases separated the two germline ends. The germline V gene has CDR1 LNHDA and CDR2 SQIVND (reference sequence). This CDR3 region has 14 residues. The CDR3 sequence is CASKGPGPTDTQYF. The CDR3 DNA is TGTGCCAGTAAAGGGCCAGGGCCTACAGATACGCAGTATTTT.